Sequencing of this TCR beta chain was carried out in a study of shared clonotypes between healthy human individuals. With respect to this clone: The antigen remains unidentified. Distinct nucleotide sequences in the sample also encode this CDR3.

The donors were adults (healthy and HIV-negative) with no recent acute infections or vaccinations. V dropped 1 base and J dropped 6 bases, with 10 bases sitting between them. Germline V gene data show CDR1 as SGHRS and CDR2 as YFSETQ. This CDR3 is 14 amino acids long. Overall study findings and caveats: The naive CD4 repertoires of a handful of donors were compared, and approximately 4.5% of clonotypes were shared.

Method: immunoSEQ multiplex PCR; TCRdb's copy keeps in-frame clones and lacks some. The sample has 2,500,000 or so clones, about 90% seen once. What was sequenced was naive CD4+ T cells from PBMCs. Subset described: CD45RA+ positively selected. The chain carries TRBV5-1 and TRBJ1-4; a possible D gene is TRBD1 (6 bases). The sequence was collected from a man between 18 and 35 years old in good health. Some clones in this sample may be carry-over from other donors' samples. The CDR3 sequence is CASSLTGTDEKLFF. The CDR3 coding sequence is TGCGCCAGCAGCTTGACAGGGACCGATGAAAAACTGTTTTTT.